The rows below give T cell receptor beta chains drawn from one sample of a study of blood T cell repertoires in COVID-19. TCRdb keeps only in-frame clones here, not all; method: immunoSEQ multiplex PCR. The table includes 95,000 to 110,000 clones, around four fifths detected once. What was sequenced was peripheral blood. The source of these receptors is a man in his 60s with acute or convalescent COVID-19. Each CDR3 is given without its conserved first and last residue. Fields, in order: V gene, CDR3 protein.

TRBV18	ASSPGQGGLNTEAF
TRBV15	ATSRGGGSQETQY
TRBV15	ATSRDREGRGNEQF
TRBV18	ASSPPTTPGNTIY
TRBV7-9	ASSPMGGSSDQPQH
TRBV11-2	ASTRLWGQGTDTQY
TRBV5-1	ASSLGQAQETQY
TRBV5-4	ASSLGGGRAYNEQF
TRBV10-3	AIRGGEDGYT
TRBV7-9	ASSLAKGPQREKLF
TRBV15	ATSRVRGGYEQY
TRBV27	ASSRTREYGTQY
TRBV5-6	ASSLGNTLYEQY
TRBV5-5	ASSLATGIGYT
TRBV6-5	ASGDRGLQPQH
TRBV5-1	ASSTQTGSEAF
TRBV18	ASSNFSGRTYNEQF
TRBV19	ASSTGQGPTDTQY
TRBV5-1	ASSLEQVNSPLH
TRBV10-2	ASSESFGVTSTDTQY
TRBV5-1	ASSLATSGRAPSTDTQY
TRBV18	ASSPSLGTASEKLF
TRBV7-8	ASSPGTGINEQF
TRBV12-3/TRBV12-4	ASRGQGGTQY
TRBV7-8	ASSPTGGGTGELF
TRBV11-2	ASSLDLLARRGEQF
TRBV28	ASSLGGNNEKLF
TRBV9	ASSVGGPNSPLH
TRBV5-1	ASSLAGEWAGNTIY
TRBV7-9	ASSRKTGAAEKLF